These T cell receptor beta chains were read from a single sample in a study of blood T cell repertoires in COVID-19. Assay used: immunoSEQ multiplex PCR; TCRdb lists only in-frame clones, some missing. The sample carries fewer than 300,000 clones, about 70% recorded once. The sequencing input was peripheral blood. All receptors come from a woman older than 75 with acute or convalescent COVID-19. Both conserved end residues are part of each CDR3. A D gene is named only where the DNA matches it firmly. For some rows the clone size is stated as once, few or many, or as a class when expanded; others skip it.

>NA|NA|TRBJ2-1|TRBV7-2
TGTGCCAGCAGCTCTAGGGGGGACTACCCTATTTGGTTTTACAATGAGCAGTTCTTC
CASSSRGDYPIWFYNEQFF
>TRBD1|NA|TRBJ1-3|TRBV27
TGTGCCAGCAGAACGACAGGGGGAAACACCATATATTTT
CASRTTGGNTIYF
>NA|few|TRBJ1-1|TRBV10-3
TGTGCCATCAGACGGGGCTTTGGGGGGGCGAACACTGAAGCTTTCTTT
CAIRRGFGGANTEAFF
>TRBD1|NA|TRBJ2-1|TRBV6-5
TGTGCCAGCAGAGGGGGCCCCGGTCTCAATGAGCAGTTCTTC
CASRGGPGLNEQFF
>TRBD1|NA|TRBJ1-3|TRBV18
TGTGCCAGCTCACTGACAGGGGAAGGAAACACCATATATTTT
CASSLTGEGNTIYF
>NA|NA|TRBJ1-2|TRBV7-2
TGTGCCAGCAGCGTTACAGGGCCCTATGGCTACACCTTC
CASSVTGPYGYTF
>TRBD1|NA|TRBJ1-2|TRBV19
TGTGCCAGTAGTAAGGACAGGGGGCAGTTTGGCTACACCTTC
CASSKDRGQFGYTF
>NA|NA|TRBJ1-5|TRBV6-1
TGTGCCAGCAGTGAAACACAGGATCAGCCCCAGCATTTT
CASSETQDQPQHF
>NA|many|TRBJ2-1|TRBV7-9
TGTGCCAGCGGTGGGCAGGGCCTGGTCAATGAGCAGTTCTTC
CASGGQGLVNEQFF
>NA|few|TRBJ2-1|TRBV4-3
TGCGCCAGCAGCCAAGCTCTCCGAGGCTCCTACAATGAGCAGTTCTTC
CASSQALRGSYNEQFF
>NA|NA|TRBJ2-1|TRBV7-2
TGTGCCAGCAGCTTACCTAAGACAGGCAATGAGCAGTTCTTC
CASSLPKTGNEQFF
>NA|NA|TRBJ1-2|TRBV2
TGTGCCAGCAGTGAAGGGACAGCCTACTATGGCTACACCTTC
CASSEGTAYYGYTF
>TRBD1|NA|TRBJ1-6|TRBV19
TGTGCCAGTAGCGGTGACAGGGGGAATTCACCCCTCCACTTT
CASSGDRGNSPLHF
>NA|NA|TRBJ2-5|TRBV24-1
TGTGCCACCAGTGCGCCAGGGTTGGAGACCCAGTACTTC
CATSAPGLETQYF
>NA|NA|TRBJ1-3|TRBV5-4
TGTGCCAGCAGAAGTCAGGGCTCTGGAAACACCATATATTTT
CASRSQGSGNTIYF
>NA|NA|TRBJ2-3|TRBV7-6
TGTGCCAGCAGCCGACAAGCCTATATCGAGCACTTACCTAGCACAGATACGCAGTATTTT
CASSRQAYIEHLPSTDTQYF
>NA|NA|TRBJ2-2|TRBV7-9
TGTGCCAGCAGTTCAACTGATTCCGGGGAGCTGTTTTTT
CASSSTDSGELFF
>TRBD1|NA|TRBJ1-6|TRBV19
TGTGCCAGTAGTACCAGGGGGCGCGGGAATTCTTCACCCCTCCACTTT
CASSTRGRGNSSPLHF
>TRBD1|few|TRBJ1-2|TRBV5-1
TGCGCCAGCAGCGACACAGGGGGCTATGGCTACACCTTC
CASSDTGGYGYTF
>TRBD2|NA|TRBJ2-1|TRBV29-1
TGCAGCGTCGCCCGGACTAGCGGGAGCTCCTACAATGAGCAGTTCTTC
CSVARTSGSSYNEQFF
>TRBD1|NA|TRBJ1-1|TRBV6-2/TRBV6-3
TGTGCCAGCAGTTACCTCCCGACAGGGCTTTTCTTTGGTTCCACTGAAGCTTTCTTT
CASSYLPTGLFFGSTEAFF
>NA|NA|TRBJ1-6|TRBV19
TGTGCCAGTAGTACTTTCGGGAACTCCTATAATTCACCCCTCCACTTT
CASSTFGNSYNSPLHF
>TRBD1|NA|TRBJ1-4|TRBV6-5
TGTGCCAGCAGCGCATCACAGGGGGTGGCTGAAAAACTGTTTTTT
CASSASQGVAEKLFF
>NA|NA|TRBJ1-3|TRBV5-4
TGTGCCAGCAGTCTCACTGGTTCTGGAAACACCATATATTTT
CASSLTGSGNTIYF
>TRBD2|NA|TRBJ2-7|TRBV12-5
TGTGCTAGTGGTTTGGTACAACGGGAGGGCCGGGACGAGCAGTACTTC
CASGLVQREGRDEQYF
>NA|NA|TRBJ2-7|TRBV6-6
TGTGCCAGCACCCCAGCAAGGACAATATTGGCCTACGAGCAGTACTTC
CASTPARTILAYEQYF
>NA|few|TRBJ2-2|TRBV19
TGTGCCAGCCGCCGTAGACAGGACACCGGGGAGCTGTTTTTT
CASRRRQDTGELFF
>NA|NA|TRBJ1-1|TRBV6-5
TGTGCCAGCAGACAGGGACCGAACACTGAAGCTTTCTTT
CASRQGPNTEAFF
>TRBD2|NA|TRBJ2-2|TRBV19
TGTGCCAGTACTCCCGCGGGGGGGCCAAACACCGGGGAGCTGTTTTTT
CASTPAGGPNTGELFF
>NA|NA|TRBJ1-1|TRBV6-5
TGTGCCAGCAGCGCCTCCCGTGTGACAAACACTGAAGCTTTCTTT
CASSASRVTNTEAFF
>NA|NA|TRBJ2-5|TRBV28
TGTGCCAGCAGTTTAATAGGACAGAAAGAGACCCAGTACTTC
CASSLIGQKETQYF
>NA|NA|TRBJ2-7|TRBV5-1
TGCGCCAGCAGCCTCGGGAGAGACGAGCAGTACTTC
CASSLGRDEQYF
>TRBD1|NA|TRBJ1-5|TRBV6-5
TGTGCCAGCAGGATAACAGGGGAGCATCAGCCCCAGCATTTT
CASRITGEHQPQHF
>NA|NA|TRBJ1-2|TRBV25-1
TGTGCCAGCAGACGGCAGTCGGGGAGCTACACCTTC
CASRRQSGSYTF
>TRBD1|NA|TRBJ2-2|TRBV27
TGTGCCAGCAGTTTAGGGACAGGGGTGAACACCGGGGAGCTGTTTTTT
CASSLGTGVNTGELFF
>TRBD1|NA|TRBJ2-1|TRBV6-5
TGTGCCACCTTCTGGGACAGGGGGCTCTATGAGCAGTTCTTC
CATFWDRGLYEQFF
>NA|NA|TRBJ1-2|TRBV7-9
TGTGCCAGCAGCTTAGTGGGCAGCAGCTCTAACTATGGCTACACCTTC
CASSLVGSSSNYGYTF